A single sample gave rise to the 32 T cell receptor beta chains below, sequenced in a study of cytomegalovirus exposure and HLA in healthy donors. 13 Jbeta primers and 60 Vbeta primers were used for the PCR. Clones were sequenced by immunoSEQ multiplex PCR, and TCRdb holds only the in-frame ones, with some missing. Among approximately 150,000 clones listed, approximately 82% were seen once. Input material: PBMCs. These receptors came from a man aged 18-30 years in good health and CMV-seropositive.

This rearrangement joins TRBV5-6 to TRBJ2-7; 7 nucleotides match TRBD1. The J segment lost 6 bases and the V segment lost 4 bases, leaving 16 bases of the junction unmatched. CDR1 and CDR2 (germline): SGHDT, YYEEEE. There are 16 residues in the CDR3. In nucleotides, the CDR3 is TGTGCCAGCAGCGCAGGACAGGCGAGACGCACGGCCGAGCAGTACTTC. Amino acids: CASSAGQARRTAEQYF.

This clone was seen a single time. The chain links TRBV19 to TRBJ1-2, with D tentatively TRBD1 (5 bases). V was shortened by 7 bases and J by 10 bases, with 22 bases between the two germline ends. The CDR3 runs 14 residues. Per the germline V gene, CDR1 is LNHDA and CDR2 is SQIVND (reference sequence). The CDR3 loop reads CASIDESRRGVYTF. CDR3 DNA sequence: TGTGCCAGTATCGATGAGTCAAGGAGGGGAGTCTACACCTTC. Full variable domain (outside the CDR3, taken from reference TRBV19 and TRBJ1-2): DGGITQSPKYLFRKEGQNVTLSCEQNLNHDAMYWYRQDPGQGLRLIYYSQIVNDFQKGDIAEGYSVSREKKESFPLTVTSAQKNPTAFYLCASIDESRRGVYTFGSGTRLTVV.

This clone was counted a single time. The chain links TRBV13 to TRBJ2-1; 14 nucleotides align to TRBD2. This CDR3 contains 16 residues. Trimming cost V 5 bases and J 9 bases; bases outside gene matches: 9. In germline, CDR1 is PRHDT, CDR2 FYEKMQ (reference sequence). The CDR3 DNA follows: TGTGCCAGCAGCCCGACCGGGACTAGCGGGAGTCCTGAGCAGTTCTTC. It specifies CASSPTGTSGSPEQFF.

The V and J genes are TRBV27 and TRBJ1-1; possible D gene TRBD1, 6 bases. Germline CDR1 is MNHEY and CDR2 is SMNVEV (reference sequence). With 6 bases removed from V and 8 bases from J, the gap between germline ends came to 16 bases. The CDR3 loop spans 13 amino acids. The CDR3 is CASSFSGAGEAFF. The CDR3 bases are TGTGCCAGCAGCTTCTCAGGGGCAGGGGAAGCTTTCTTT.

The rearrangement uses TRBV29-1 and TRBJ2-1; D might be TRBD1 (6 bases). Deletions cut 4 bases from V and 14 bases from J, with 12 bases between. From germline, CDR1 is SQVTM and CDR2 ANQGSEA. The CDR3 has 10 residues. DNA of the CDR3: TGCAGCGTTGCACAGGGAATGAAGTTCTTC. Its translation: CSVAQGMKFF.

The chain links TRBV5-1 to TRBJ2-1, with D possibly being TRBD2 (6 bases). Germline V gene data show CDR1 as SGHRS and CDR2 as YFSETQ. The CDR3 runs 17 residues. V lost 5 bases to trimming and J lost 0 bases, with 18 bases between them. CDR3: CASSRLATSDSYNEQFF. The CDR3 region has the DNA TGCGCCAGCAGTCGGCTAGCGACGAGCGACTCCTACAATGAGCAGTTCTTC.

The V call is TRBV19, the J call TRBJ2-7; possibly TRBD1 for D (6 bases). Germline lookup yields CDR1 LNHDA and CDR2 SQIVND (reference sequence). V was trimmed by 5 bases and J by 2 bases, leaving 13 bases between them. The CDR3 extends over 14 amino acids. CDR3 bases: TGTGCCAGTAGTTTAACAGGGAGACCCTACGAGCAGTACTTC. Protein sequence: CASSLTGRPYEQYF.

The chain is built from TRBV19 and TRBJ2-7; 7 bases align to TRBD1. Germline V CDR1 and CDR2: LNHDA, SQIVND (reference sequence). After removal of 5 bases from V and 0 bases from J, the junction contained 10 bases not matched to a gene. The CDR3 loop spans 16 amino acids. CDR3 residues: CASSVSGTVYSYEQYF. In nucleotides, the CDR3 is TGTGCCAGTAGTGTCTCCGGGACAGTATACTCCTACGAGCAGTACTTC.

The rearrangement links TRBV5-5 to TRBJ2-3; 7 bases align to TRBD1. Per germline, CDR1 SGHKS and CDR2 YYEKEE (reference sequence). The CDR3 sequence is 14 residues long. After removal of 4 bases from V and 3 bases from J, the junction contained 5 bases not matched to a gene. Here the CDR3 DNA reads TGTGCCAGCAGCCGTGACAGGGCTACAGATACGCAGTATTTT. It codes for CASSRDRATDTQYF. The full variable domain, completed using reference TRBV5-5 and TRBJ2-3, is DAGVTQSPTHLIKTRGQQVTLRCSPISGHKSVSWYQQVLGQGPQFIFQYYEKEERGRGNFPDRFSARQFPNYSSELNVNALLLGDSALYLCASSRDRATDTQYFGPGTRLTVL.

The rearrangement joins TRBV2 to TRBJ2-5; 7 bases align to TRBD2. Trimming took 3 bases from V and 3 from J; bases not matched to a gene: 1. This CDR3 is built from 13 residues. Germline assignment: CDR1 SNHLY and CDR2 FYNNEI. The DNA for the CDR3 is TGTGCCAGCAGTGATCTAGCGGAAGAGACCCAGTACTTC. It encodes CASSDLAEETQYF.

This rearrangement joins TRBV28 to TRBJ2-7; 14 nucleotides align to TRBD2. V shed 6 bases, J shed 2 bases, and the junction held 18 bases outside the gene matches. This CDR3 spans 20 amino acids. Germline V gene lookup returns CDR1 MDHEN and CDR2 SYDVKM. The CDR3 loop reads CASRLISPRLAGGKPYEQYF. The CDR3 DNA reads TGTGCCAGCAGACTTATATCCCCCAGACTAGCGGGAGGGAAGCCCTACGAGCAGTACTTC. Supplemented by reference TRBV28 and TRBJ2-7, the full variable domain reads DVKVTQSSRYLVKRTGEKVFLECVQDMDHENMFWYRQDPGLGLRLIYFSYDVKMKEKGDIPEGYSVSREKKERFSLILESASTNQTSMYLCASRLISPRLAGGKPYEQYFGPGTRLTVT.

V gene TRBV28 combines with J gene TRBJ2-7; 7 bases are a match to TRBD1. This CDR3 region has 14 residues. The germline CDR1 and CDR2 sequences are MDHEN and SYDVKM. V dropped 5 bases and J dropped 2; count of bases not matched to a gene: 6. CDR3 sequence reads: CASSPTGTAYEQYF. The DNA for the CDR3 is TGTGCCAGCAGTCCCACCGGGACAGCCTACGAGCAGTACTTC.

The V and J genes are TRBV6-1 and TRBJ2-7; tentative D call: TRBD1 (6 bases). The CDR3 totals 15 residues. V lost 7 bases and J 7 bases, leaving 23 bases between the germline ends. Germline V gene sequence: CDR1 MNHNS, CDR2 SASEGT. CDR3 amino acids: CASKSGGGGSREQYF. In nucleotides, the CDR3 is TGTGCCAGCAAGTCGGGTGGGGGCGGTTCGCGGGAGCAGTACTTC.

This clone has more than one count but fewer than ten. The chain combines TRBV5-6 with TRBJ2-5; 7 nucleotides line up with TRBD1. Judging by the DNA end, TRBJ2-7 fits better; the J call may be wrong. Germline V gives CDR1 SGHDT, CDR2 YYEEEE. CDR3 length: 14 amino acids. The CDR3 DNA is TGTGCCAGCAGCCTGCCCGGGACAGCCTACGAGCAGTACTTC. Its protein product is CASSLPGTAYEQYF.

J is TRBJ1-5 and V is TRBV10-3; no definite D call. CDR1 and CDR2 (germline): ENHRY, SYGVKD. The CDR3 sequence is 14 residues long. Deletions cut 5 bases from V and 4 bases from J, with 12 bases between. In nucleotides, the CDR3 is TGTGCCATCAGTCCCCAGGTCGGTAATCAGCCCCAGCATTTT. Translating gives CAISPQVGNQPQHF.

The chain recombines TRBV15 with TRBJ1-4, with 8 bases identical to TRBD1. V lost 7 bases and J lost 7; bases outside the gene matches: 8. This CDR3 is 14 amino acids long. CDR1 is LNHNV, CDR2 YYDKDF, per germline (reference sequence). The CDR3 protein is CATTEDRESEKLFF. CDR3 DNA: TGTGCCACCACCGAGGACAGGGAGAGTGAAAAACTGTTTTTT.

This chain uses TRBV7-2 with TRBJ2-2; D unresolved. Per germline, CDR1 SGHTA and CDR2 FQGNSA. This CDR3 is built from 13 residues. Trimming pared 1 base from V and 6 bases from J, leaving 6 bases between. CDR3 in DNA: TGTGCCAGCAGCTTAGTAGCTCCCGGGGAGCTGTTTTTT. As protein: CASSLVAPGELFF. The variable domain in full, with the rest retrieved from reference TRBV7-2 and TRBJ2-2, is GAGVSQSPSNKVTEKGKDVELRCDPISGHTALYWYRQSLGQGLEFLIYFQGNSAPDKSGLPSDRFSAERTGGSVSTLTIQRTQQEDSAVYLCASSLVAPGELFFGEGSRLTVL.

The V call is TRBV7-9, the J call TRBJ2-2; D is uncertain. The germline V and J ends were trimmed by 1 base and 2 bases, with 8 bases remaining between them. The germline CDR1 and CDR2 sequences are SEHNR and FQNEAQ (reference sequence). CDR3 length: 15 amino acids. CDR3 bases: TGTGCCAGCAGCTTAGTAGCCAGTAACACCGGGGAGCTGTTTTTT. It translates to CASSLVASNTGELFF.

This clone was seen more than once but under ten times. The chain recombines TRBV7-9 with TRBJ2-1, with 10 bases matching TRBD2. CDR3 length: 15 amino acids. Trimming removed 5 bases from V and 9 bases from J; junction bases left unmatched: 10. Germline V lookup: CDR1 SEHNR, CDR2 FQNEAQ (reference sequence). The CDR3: CASSPLAGAGGEQFF. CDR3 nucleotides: TGTGCCAGCAGCCCCCTAGCGGGAGCCGGAGGTGAGCAGTTCTTC.

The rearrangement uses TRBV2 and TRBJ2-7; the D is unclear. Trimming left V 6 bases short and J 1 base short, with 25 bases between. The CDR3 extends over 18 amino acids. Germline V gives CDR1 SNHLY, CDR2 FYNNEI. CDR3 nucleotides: TGTGCCAGCAGGACGGTTGGTACCCTTAAACTCGGGTCCTACGAGCAGTACTTC. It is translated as CASRTVGTLKLGSYEQYF.

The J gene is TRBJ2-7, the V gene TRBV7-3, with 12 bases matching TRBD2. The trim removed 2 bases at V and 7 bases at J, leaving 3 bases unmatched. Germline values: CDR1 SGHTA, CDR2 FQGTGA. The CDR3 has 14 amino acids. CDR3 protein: CASSLLAGGDEQYF. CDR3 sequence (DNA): TGTGCCAGCAGCTTACTAGCGGGAGGGGATGAGCAGTACTTC.

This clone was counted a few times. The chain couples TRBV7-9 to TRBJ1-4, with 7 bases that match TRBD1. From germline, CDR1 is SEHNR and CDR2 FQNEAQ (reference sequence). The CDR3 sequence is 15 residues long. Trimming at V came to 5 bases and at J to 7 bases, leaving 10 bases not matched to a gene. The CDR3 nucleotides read TGTGCCAGCAGCCGATCCCCAGGGGGTAGTGAAAAACTGTTTTTT. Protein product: CASSRSPGGSEKLFF.

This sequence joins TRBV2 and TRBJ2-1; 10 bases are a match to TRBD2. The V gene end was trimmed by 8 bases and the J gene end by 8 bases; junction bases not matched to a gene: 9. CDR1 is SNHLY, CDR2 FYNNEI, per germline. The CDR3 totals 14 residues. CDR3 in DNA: TGTGCCAGCGGTGCTAGCGGGAGAATGCATGAGCAGTTCTTC. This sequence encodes CASGASGRMHEQFF.

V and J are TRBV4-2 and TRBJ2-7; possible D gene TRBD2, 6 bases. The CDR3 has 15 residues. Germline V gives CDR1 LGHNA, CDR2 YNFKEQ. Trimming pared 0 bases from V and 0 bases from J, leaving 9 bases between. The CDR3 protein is CASSQDLGSSYEQYF. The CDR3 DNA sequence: TGTGCCAGCAGCCAAGATCTCGGGAGCTCCTACGAGCAGTACTTC.

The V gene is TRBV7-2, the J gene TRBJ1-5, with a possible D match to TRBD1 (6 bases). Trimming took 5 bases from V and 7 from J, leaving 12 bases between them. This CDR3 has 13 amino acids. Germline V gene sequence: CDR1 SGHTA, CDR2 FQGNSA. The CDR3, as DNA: TGTGCCAGCAGCCAGGGGTTAGCGCAGCCCCAGCATTTT. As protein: CASSQGLAQPQHF. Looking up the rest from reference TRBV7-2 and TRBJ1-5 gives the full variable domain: GAGVSQSPSNKVTEKGKDVELRCDPISGHTALYWYRQSLGQGLEFLIYFQGNSAPDKSGLPSDRFSAERTGGSVSTLTIQRTQQEDSAVYLCASSQGLAQPQHFGDGTRLSIL.

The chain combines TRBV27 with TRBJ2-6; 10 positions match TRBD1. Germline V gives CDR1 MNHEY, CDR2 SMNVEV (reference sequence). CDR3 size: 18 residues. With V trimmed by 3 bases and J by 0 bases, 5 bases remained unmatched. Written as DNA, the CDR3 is TGTGCCAGCAGTTTCGCGGGACAGGGGTTCTCTGGGGCCAACGTCCTGACTTTC. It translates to CASSFAGQGFSGANVLTF.

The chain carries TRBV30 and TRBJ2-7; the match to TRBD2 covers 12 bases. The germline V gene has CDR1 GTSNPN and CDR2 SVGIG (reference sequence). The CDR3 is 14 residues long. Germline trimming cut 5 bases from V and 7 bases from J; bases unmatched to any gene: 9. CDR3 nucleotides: TGTGCCTGGGATGCTAGCGGGAGGGCTGGGGAGCAGTACTTC. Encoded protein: CAWDASGRAGEQYF.

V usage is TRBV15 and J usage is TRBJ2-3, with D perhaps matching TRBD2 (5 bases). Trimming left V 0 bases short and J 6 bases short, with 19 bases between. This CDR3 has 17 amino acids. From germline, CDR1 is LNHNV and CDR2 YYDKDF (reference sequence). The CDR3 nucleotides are TGTGCCACCAGCAGAGACGGAGGACCTAGGTTATCGGATACGCAGTATTTT. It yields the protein CATSRDGGPRLSDTQYF.

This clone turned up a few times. The CDR3 protein is CSVPRGTGTWRETQYF. CDR3 DNA sequence: TGCAGCGTTCCTCGTGGGACCGGGACTTGGAGAGAGACCCAGTACTTC. This sequence joins TRBV29-1 and TRBJ2-5; tentative D call: TRBD2 (6 bases). Trimming cost V 5 bases and J 4 bases, with 23 bases left between them. CDR3 length: 16 amino acids. CDR1 is SQVTM and CDR2 is ANQGSEA in the germline V gene. The whole variable domain, filled in from reference TRBV29-1 and TRBJ2-5, reads SAVISQKPSRDICQRGTSLTIQCQVDSQVTMMFWYRQQPGQSLTLIATANQGSEATYESGFVIDKFPISRPNLTFSTLTVSNMSPEDSSIYLCSVPRGTGTWRETQYFGPGTRLLVL.

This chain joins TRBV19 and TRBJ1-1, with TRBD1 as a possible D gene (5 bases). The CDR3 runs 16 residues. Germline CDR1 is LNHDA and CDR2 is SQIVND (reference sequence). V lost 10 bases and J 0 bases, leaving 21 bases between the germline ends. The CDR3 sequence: CATPSGRVRLNTEAFF. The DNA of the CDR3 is TGTGCCACCCCCTCGGGCAGGGTAAGGTTGAACACTGAAGCTTTCTTT.

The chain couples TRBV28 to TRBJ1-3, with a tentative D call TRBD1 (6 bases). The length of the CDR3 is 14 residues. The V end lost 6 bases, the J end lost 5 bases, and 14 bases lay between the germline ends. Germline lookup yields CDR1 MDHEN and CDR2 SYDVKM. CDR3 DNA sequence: TGTGCCAGCAGCCTGTCGACAGGTAGAAACACCATATATTTT. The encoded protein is CASSLSTGRNTIYF.

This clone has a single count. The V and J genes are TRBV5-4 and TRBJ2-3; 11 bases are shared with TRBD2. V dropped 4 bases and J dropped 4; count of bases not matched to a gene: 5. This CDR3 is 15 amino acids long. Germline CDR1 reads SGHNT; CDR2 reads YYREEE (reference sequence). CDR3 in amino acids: CASSGLAGGADTQYF. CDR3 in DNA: TGTGCCAGCAGCGGTTTAGCGGGAGGGGCAGATACGCAGTATTTT.